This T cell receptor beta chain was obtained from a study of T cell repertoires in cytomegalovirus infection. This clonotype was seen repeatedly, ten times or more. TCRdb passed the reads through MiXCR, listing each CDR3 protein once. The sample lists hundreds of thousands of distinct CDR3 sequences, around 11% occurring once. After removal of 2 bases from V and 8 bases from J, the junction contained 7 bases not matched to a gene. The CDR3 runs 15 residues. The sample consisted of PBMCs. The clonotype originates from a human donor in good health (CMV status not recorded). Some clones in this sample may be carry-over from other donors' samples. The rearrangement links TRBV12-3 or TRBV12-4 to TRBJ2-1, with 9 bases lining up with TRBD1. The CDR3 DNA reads TGTGCCAGCAGTTTAATGGACAGGGGTGTCCATGAGCAGTTCTTC. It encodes CASSLMDRGVHEQFF.